Reported below is one T cell receptor beta chain. The sample belongs to a study of technical replicates of blood from a handful of donors. The CDR3 contains 15 residues. The V segment lost 3 bases and the J segment 11 bases; nucleotides outside the gene matches: 15. CDR1 and CDR2 from the germline V gene are SGDLS and YYNGEE. Clones were sequenced by immunoSEQ multiplex PCR, and TCRdb holds only the in-frame ones, with some missing. The data contain about 49,000 clones, roughly 90% of them seen just once; the ten biggest clones take up around 3.9%. Input material: PBMCs. This TCR came from a human donor in good health. Some clones in this sample may be carry-over from other donors' samples. The chain has TRBV9 and TRBJ2-7; 9 nucleotides agree with TRBD2. The CDR3 region is CASSADGSGSSAEYF. Here the CDR3 DNA reads TGTGCCAGCAGCGCGGACGGTAGCGGGAGTTCGGCGGAGTACTTC.